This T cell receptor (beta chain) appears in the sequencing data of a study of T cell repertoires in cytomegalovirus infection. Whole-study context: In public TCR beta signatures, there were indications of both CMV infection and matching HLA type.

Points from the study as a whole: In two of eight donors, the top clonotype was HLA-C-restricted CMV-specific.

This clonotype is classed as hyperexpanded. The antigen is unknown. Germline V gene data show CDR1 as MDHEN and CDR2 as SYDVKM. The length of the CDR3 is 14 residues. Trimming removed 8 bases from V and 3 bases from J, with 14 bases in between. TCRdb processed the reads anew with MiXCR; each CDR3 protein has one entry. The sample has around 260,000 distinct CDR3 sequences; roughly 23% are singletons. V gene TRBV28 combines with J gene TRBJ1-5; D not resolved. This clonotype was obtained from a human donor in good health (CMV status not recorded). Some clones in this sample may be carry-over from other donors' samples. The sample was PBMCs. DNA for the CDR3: TGTGCCAGCCGAAGGCAGGTATTCAATCAGCCCCAGCATTTT. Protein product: CASRRQVFNQPQHF.